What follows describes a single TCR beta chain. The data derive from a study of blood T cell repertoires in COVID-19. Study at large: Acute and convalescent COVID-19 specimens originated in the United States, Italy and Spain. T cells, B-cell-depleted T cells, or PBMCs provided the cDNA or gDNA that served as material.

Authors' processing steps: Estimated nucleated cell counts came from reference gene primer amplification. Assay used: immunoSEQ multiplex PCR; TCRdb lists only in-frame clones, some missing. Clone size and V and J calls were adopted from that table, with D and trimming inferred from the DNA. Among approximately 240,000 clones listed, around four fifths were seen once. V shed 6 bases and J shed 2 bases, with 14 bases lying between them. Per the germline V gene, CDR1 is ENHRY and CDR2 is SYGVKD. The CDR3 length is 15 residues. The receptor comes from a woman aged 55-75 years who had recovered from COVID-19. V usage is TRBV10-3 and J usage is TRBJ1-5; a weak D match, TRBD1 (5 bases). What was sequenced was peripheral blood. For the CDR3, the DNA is TGTGCCATCAGCCCCGCGGGGGTGGGCAATCAGCCCCAGCATTTT. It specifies CAISPAGVGNQPQHF.